This T cell receptor (beta chain) was identified in a study of OX40 agonist ivuxolimab in advanced cancers. The study, taken as a whole, reports: On average, CD8+ T cells had more expanded clones than CD4+.

Profiled with immunoSEQ multiplex PCR; TCRdb holds only in-frame clones, not every one. The table has more than 55,000 clones, around 83% seen once. Notes on this clone: Its antigen remains unknown.

CDR3 length: 15 residues. Trimming took off 1 base at V and 0 bases at J, with 9 bases between the two ends. The V gene's germline CDR1 is WSHSY and CDR2 SAAADI. This material consisted of CD4+ or CD8+ T cells sorted from blood, taken in a trial of the OX40 agonist ivuxolimab. The gene calls are TRBV10-2 and TRBJ1-2; D is ambiguous. The receptor was derived from an adult with an advanced solid tumor such as melanoma, head and neck, liver or kidney cancer. The CDR3 DNA is TGCGCCAGCAGTGAGTACGGTGATGCTAACTATGGCTACACCTTC. Its translation: CASSEYGDANYGYTF.